The 17 T cell receptor beta chains below were found in one sample sequenced in a study of preoperative IRX-2 immunotherapy in early breast cancer. Treatment described: preoperative locoregional IRX-2 cytokine immunotherapy. Measured with immunoSEQ multiplex PCR; TCRdb has only the in-frame clones, and not every one. The table records roughly 2,500 clones, around 74% of them present only once. Sequencing was performed on tumor tissue, taken before IRX-2 immunotherapy. All receptors derive from a human donor with breast cancer.

This chain connects TRBV10-2 to TRBJ1-5; no clear D. The CDR3 is made up of 14 amino acids. CDR1 is WSHSY, CDR2 SAAADI, per germline. The V end lost 3 bases, the J end lost 3 bases, and 9 bases lay between the germline ends. The CDR3 region has the DNA TGCGCCAGCAGTGAAACAGAGGACAATCAGCCCCAGCATTTT. Its protein product is CASSETEDNQPQHF.

The gene calls are TRBV5-1 and TRBJ2-4; D possibly uses TRBD1 or TRBD2 (5 bases each). The ends were cut back, 1 base at V and 8 bases at J, with 16 bases in the middle. The CDR3 is 15 amino acids. Germline CDR1 SGHRS, CDR2 YFSETQ. The chain's CDR3 is CASSLTGTPSDIQYF. The DNA for the CDR3 is TGCGCCAGCAGCTTGACCGGGACGCCGAGTGACATTCAGTACTTC.

This chain links TRBV7-6 with TRBJ2-2; 12 bases line up with TRBD2. The J segment lost 2 bases and the V segment lost 3 bases, leaving 10 bases of the junction unmatched. CDR1 and CDR2 (germline): SGHVS, FNYEAQ. The CDR3 has 19 amino acids. The CDR3 sequence is CASSLRPTSGGINTGELFF. The CDR3 bases are TGTGCCAGCAGCTTGCGCCCGACTAGCGGGGGAATTAACACCGGGGAGCTGTTTTTT.

This clone ranks as large (0.1 to 1%). The chain combines TRBV6-8 with TRBJ2-1; 7 bases map to TRBD1. CDR3 length: 14 residues. Germline trimming cut 6 bases from V and 2 bases from J; bases unmatched to any gene: 4. Germline assignment: CDR1 MNHGY and CDR2 SAAAGT. The CDR3 is CASRGDSTYNEQFF. CDR3 in DNA: TGTGCCAGCAGGGGGGACAGCACCTACAATGAGCAGTTCTTC.

The chain combines TRBV6-8 with TRBJ1-1; perhaps TRBD1 as D (5 bases). V was shortened by 8 bases and J by 4 bases, with 17 bases between the two germline ends. This CDR3 spans 14 amino acids. The germline V gene has CDR1 MNHGY and CDR2 SAAAGT. In DNA, the CDR3 is TGTGCCAGCTCCCTCGGGGGGGGAGGCACTGAAGCTTTCTTT. Translated, it gives CASSLGGGGTEAFF.

On this clone: One end of the junction is discordant with germline, which a read error may explain. The CDR3 is CVSSPARLAAGELFF. DNA for the CDR3: TGTGTCAGCAGCCCCGCTCGGCTAGCGGCCGGGGAGCTGTTTTTT. The chain is built from TRBV11-3 and TRBJ2-2; TRBD2 aligns across 7 bases. Germline CDR1 SGHNT, CDR2 YENEEA. This CDR3 region has 15 residues.

V is TRBV19 and J is TRBJ2-6; unclear D gene. The CDR3 runs to 16 residues. With 2 bases removed from V and 0 bases from J, the gap between germline ends came to 8 bases. Germline V gives CDR1 LNHDA, CDR2 SQIVND (reference sequence). This CDR3 reads CASSIQAASGANVLTF. CDR3 DNA sequence: TGTGCCAGTAGTATACAGGCCGCCTCTGGGGCCAACGTCCTGACTTTC.

V and J are TRBV6-8 and TRBJ2-7; 9 positions agree with TRBD1. Trimming took 5 bases from V and 5 from J; bases not matched to a gene: 7. CDR1 is MNHGY, CDR2 SAAAGT, per germline. The CDR3 has 14 residues. The CDR3 nucleotides are TGTGCCAGCAGTCCACCGACAGGGGGGAACGAGCAGTACTTC. It codes for CASSPPTGGNEQYF.

This sequence joins TRBV11-3 and TRBJ2-1; 10 nucleotides match TRBD2. There are 16 residues in the CDR3. Germline CDR1 and CDR2: SGHNT and YENEEA. Germline trimming cut 6 bases from V and 11 bases from J; bases unmatched to any gene: 16. The CDR3 loop reads CASSQQKGLALLKQFF. DNA of the CDR3: TGTGCCAGCAGTCAACAAAAGGGACTAGCGTTGTTGAAGCAGTTCTTC.

This rearrangement joins TRBV27 to TRBJ2-4; 8 positions agree with TRBD1. The germline gives CDR1 MNHEY, CDR2 SMNVEV (reference sequence). With V trimmed by 3 bases and J by 1 base, 5 bases remained unmatched. CDR3 length equals 16 residues. As DNA, the CDR3 is TGTGCCAGCAGTTTCTCAGGGGGCGAGGCCAAAAACATTCAGTACTTC. Its translation: CASSFSGGEAKNIQYF.

This chain joins TRBV19 and TRBJ2-2; TRBD2 agrees at 9 bases. Germline trimming cut 6 bases from V and 3 bases from J; bases unmatched to any gene: 8. Germline V gene lookup returns CDR1 LNHDA and CDR2 SQIVND (reference sequence). The CDR3 has 16 amino acids. DNA for the CDR3: TGTGCCAGTAGCCCCTGGCGGGGGGGTGACACCGGGGAGCTGTTTTTT. Its protein is CASSPWRGGDTGELFF.

V and J are TRBV5-1 and TRBJ2-2; D possibly uses TRBD1 or TRBD2 (7 bases each). The CDR3 has 15 residues. Germline CDR1 and CDR2: SGHRS and YFSETQ. The V gene lost 2 bases and the J gene lost 5 bases, with 13 bases spanning the gap. CDR3 sequence (DNA): TGCGCCAGCAGCTTTACAGGGGAGGGGACCGGGGAGCTGTTTTTT. Translating it yields CASSFTGEGTGELFF.

The chain employs TRBV19 and TRBJ1-2; no firm D call. In germline, CDR1 is LNHDA, CDR2 SQIVND (reference sequence). CDR3 length: 12 amino acids. Trimming took off 5 bases at V and 2 bases at J, with 6 bases between the two ends. CDR3 protein: CASSGQNYGYTF. The CDR3 DNA is TGTGCCAGTAGTGGCCAGAACTATGGCTACACCTTC.

This clone was seen a handful of times. In nucleotides, the CDR3 is TGTGCCAGCAGCTCAATCGGGACGGAGGGGACCCAGTACTTC. It is translated as CASSSIGTEGTQYF. The chain uses TRBV11-3 and TRBJ2-5; weak D call: TRBD2 (6 bases). The germline V and J ends were trimmed by 4 bases and 7 bases, with 16 bases remaining between them. Germline values: CDR1 SGHNT, CDR2 YENEEA. The length of the CDR3 is 14 residues.

The chain has TRBV9 and TRBJ2-2; D is possibly TRBD2 (6 bases). This CDR3 region has 16 residues. The V gene's germline CDR1 is SGDLS and CDR2 YYNGEE. V was pared by 3 bases and J by 2 bases, with 14 bases between. The chain's CDR3 is CASSERRGPNTGELFF. Written as DNA, the CDR3 is TGTGCCAGCAGCGAAAGGAGGGGCCCAAACACCGGGGAGCTGTTTTTT. The variable domain in full, with the rest retrieved from reference TRBV9 and TRBJ2-2, is DSGVTQTPKHLITATGQRVTLRCSPRSGDLSVYWYQQSLDQGLQFLIQYYNGEERAKGNILERFSAQQFPDLHSELNLSSLELGDSALYFCASSERRGPNTGELFFGEGSRLTVL.

This sequence joins TRBV28 and TRBJ1-2; tentatively, D is TRBD1 (5 bases). The length of the CDR3 is 12 residues. Trimming took off 2 bases at V and 5 bases at J, with 6 bases between the two ends. The germline V gene encodes CDR1 MDHEN and CDR2 SYDVKM. The CDR3 reads CASSLPGYGYTF. In nucleotides, the CDR3 is TGTGCCAGCAGTTTACCAGGGTATGGCTACACCTTC.

This clone has a handful of counts. The chain recombines TRBV19 with TRBJ2-7, with 10 bases matching TRBD2. CDR1 is LNHDA, CDR2 SQIVND, per germline (reference sequence). CDR3 length: 17 residues. Trimming cost V 3 bases and J 0 bases; bases outside gene matches: 8. This CDR3 reads CASSILLAGGSSYEQYF. CDR3 in DNA: TGTGCCAGTAGTATTTTGTTAGCGGGAGGCTCCTCCTACGAGCAGTACTTC. The entire variable domain, with the rest obtained from reference TRBV19 and TRBJ2-7, is as follows: DGGITQSPKYLFRKEGQNVTLSCEQNLNHDAMYWYRQDPGQGLRLIYYSQIVNDFQKGDIAEGYSVSREKKESFPLTVTSAQKNPTAFYLCASSILLAGGSSYEQYFGPGTRLTVT.